This T cell receptor beta chain was sequenced for a study of blood T cells in healthy people across ages (dated by TCRdb to about 2015). Describing the broader study: In model experiments, template switching captured roughly one uniquely barcoded TCR beta cDNA molecule for every two T cells. Donors were grouped into four age groups: young (average 16 years), middle-aged (39), aged (roughly 67) and long-lived (around 82). Using deep sequencing normalized with unique cDNA molecular identifiers, the study measured how TCR beta repertoire diversity changes with age. To avoid experimental bias, donors of different ages were randomly spread across the sequencing lanes. For two donors (one aged 18 to 30 and one aged 80 or older), the study analyzed two additional independent replicas of 1 million unique cDNA reads from the same blood draw. General conclusions and limits of the study: Observed TCR beta diversity correlated strongly with the percentage of naive T cells measured by flow cytometry. The CMV infection status of donors was not known, potentially confounding age-related changes in expanded clonotypes. Estimates of total diversity from one million sequenced T cells were regarded as lower bounds and underestimates. Observed TCR beta diversity per million T cells fell roughly linearly with age, and a significant reduction was already apparent by age about 38. Compared with the aged group, more naive CD4+ T cells, fewer expanded clones and increased TCR diversity were shown by the long-lived group, suggesting age selection. Since profiling was done on bulk unsorted PBMCs, naive and antigen-experienced compartments could not be conclusively compared.

A distance of 13 bases separates the germline ends of V and J, which lose 3 bases and 2 bases respectively. From the cysteine through the phenylalanine, the CDR3 covers 15 amino acids. The DNA shown is the 45-base CDR3, in frame from base 1. In the germline V gene, CDR1 corresponds to SGHRS and CDR2 to YFSETQ. Library method: 5' RACE. Instrument used: Illumina HiSeq 2500. A second PCR of 7 to 11 cycles was run with a J-beta primer mix and a sample-barcoded 5' primer. A unique molecular identifier was introduced onto each TCR beta cDNA molecule by a template-switch 5' adaptor carrying 12 random nucleotides. Each sample yielded at least 2.5 million CDR3-containing paired-end reads. First-strand cDNA synthesis was performed from all RNA using the Mint cDNA synthesis kit, with priming by a TRBC-specific oligonucleotide. Following uracil-DNA glycosylase treatment, a first 18-cycle PCR with universal primers M1SS and BC2_uni_R was performed on all cDNA. Per the original workflow: Each sample was normalized by randomly selecting 1 million high-quality reads, each carrying a distinct molecular identifier. Instead of being binned into consensus sequences, reads that shared molecular identifiers were thrown out. MiTCR, with a Q25 quality threshold and the strictest error-elimination algorithm, was used for CDR3 identification, clonotype clustering and error correction. Lower-bound total TCR beta diversity was estimated with a nonparametric unseen species model using Euler transformation. TCRdb trimmed public reads at Q25 via fastp, called clones via MiXCR and kept in-frame beta chains. Entries that share a CDR3 protein sequence are merged under the most common genes and DNA. The authors' filters were not applied to this entry. This sample lists roughly 790,000 distinct CDR3 sequences; around 46% were detected once. Of the sample, roughly 20% is held by the ten largest clones.

About this clonotype: Its binding antigen is unknown. No qualities accompany the bases; no much larger clone lies one base away.

The donors were roughly 38 Caucasian individuals from Russia, aged 6 to 90 years, who were systemically healthy. About 10 milliliters of peripheral blood were drawn from each donor into EDTA-treated Vacutainer tubes. Ficoll-Paque density-gradient centrifugation was used to isolate PBMCs, with at least 7 million obtained per sample. Total RNA was extracted from PBMCs with Trizol reagent, with at least 5 micrograms obtained per sample. For every donor, flow cytometry on a PBMC aliquot measured the percentage of naive CD45RAhigh/CD27high T cells. The sequence derives from a woman in her sixties or seventies in good health. Sequenced input: blood. The rearranged segments are TRBV5-1 and TRBJ2-3, and TRBD2 may be the D gene, going by 6 matching bases. The CDR3 region reads CASSSTSLPTDTQYF. Here is the DNA: TGCGCCAGCAGCTCCACTAGCCTCCCCACAGATACGCAGTATTTT.